This TCR beta chain was found in a study of T cell clonotyping in hematopoietic cell transplantation. As to this clone: The antigen remains unidentified.

CDR1 and CDR2 from the germline V gene are LNHDA and SQIVND (reference sequence). The CDR3 is 15 amino acids. V lost 5 bases and J lost 1, with 14 bases in between. Study-wide findings and caveats: Higher Inverse Simpson Index values in graft donor and pretransplant recipient predicted broader posttransplant TCR diversity. After transplant, recipient diversity fell while pathologically expanded clonotypes grew through day 180.

Profiling relied on immunoSEQ multiplex PCR, and the TCRdb table lists in-frame clones only, not all of them. The data hold about 41,000 clones, with 95% observed a single time. The chain is built from TRBV19 and TRBJ1-1; D perhaps matches TRBD1 (5 bases). The sequenced material came from peripheral blood mononuclear cells. The sequence was obtained from a man aged 25 to 45 in good health. Some clones in this sample may be carry-over from other donors' samples. The CDR3 spells CASSHGGYENTEAFF. The CDR3, as DNA: TGTGCCAGTAGTCACGGGGGTTATGAGAACACTGAAGCTTTCTTT.